These 19 T cell receptor beta chains originate from one sample sequenced in a study of T-cell memory formation after mild COVID-19. TCRdb passed the 5' RACE reads through MiXCR, listing each CDR3 protein once. The repertoire holds about 340,000 distinct CDR3 sequences, with around 21% as singletons. The sample taken for sequencing was PBMCs or a T cell subset sorted from them (not recorded which). These receptors were obtained from an adult woman who had mild COVID-19 (a few samples of this study predate the infection). Cell type and time point are not known.

This clonotype was found a few times. V is TRBV7-2 and J is TRBJ1-1, with D possibly matching TRBD1 (5 bases). Per germline, CDR1 SGHTA and CDR2 FQGNSA. The V and J ends lost 5 bases and 9 bases respectively, with 13 bases between them. The CDR3 extends over 12 amino acids. DNA of the CDR3: TGTGCCAGCAGCCGGGAGGTGGGGCAAGCTTTCTTT. Protein: CASSREVGQAFF.

In this sample, this clonotype turned up a few times. This sequence joins TRBV25-1 and TRBJ2-7; possibly TRBD1 for D (6 bases). V gave up 7 bases and J gave up 7 bases, with 20 bases separating them. The CDR3 sequence is 14 residues long. Germline-derived CDR1 and CDR2 are MGHDK and SYGVNS. The CDR3 is CASTRTEIGAEQYF. As DNA, the CDR3 is TGTGCCAGCACCAGGACAGAGATAGGGGCTGAGCAGTACTTC.

This clonotype was counted many times. The chain recombines TRBV7-3 with TRBJ2-1; the D is unclear. The CDR3 consists of 12 residues. Trimming took 6 bases from V and 5 from J, leaving 8 bases between them. Germline CDR1 reads SGHTA; CDR2 reads FQGTGA. CDR3 loop: CASSLADNEQFF. CDR3 bases: TGTGCCAGCAGTCTCGCCGACAATGAGCAGTTCTTC. The whole variable domain, filled in from reference TRBV7-3 and TRBJ2-1, reads GAGVSQTPSNKVTEKGKYVELRCDPISGHTALYWYRQSLGQGPEFLIYFQGTGAADDSGLPNDRFFAVRPEGSVSTLKIQRTERGDSAVYLCASSLADNEQFFGPGTRLTVL.

This clonotype appeared a few times. V is TRBV7-3 and J is TRBJ2-3; D is possibly TRBD1 (6 bases). V shed 5 bases and J shed 3 bases, with 15 bases lying between them. Germline assignment: CDR1 SGHTA and CDR2 FQGTGA. This CDR3 has 15 residues. The CDR3 loop is CASSPAGVGTDTQYF. Here the CDR3 DNA reads TGTGCCAGCAGCCCCGCAGGGGTAGGGACAGATACGCAGTATTTT.

Only a few counts were recorded for this clonotype. This sequence joins TRBV6-2 or TRBV6-3 and TRBJ2-1; 11 bases are shared with TRBD2. V lost 1 base, J lost 2 bases, and 1 base stayed unmatched. Germline CDR1 and CDR2: MNHEY and SVGEGT. The CDR3 loop spans 16 amino acids. In DNA, the CDR3 is TGTGCCAGCAGTTACTTAGCGGGAGGGCCCTACAATGAGCAGTTCTTC. Residues: CASSYLAGGPYNEQFF.

This clonotype appeared a few times. The rearrangement links TRBV3-1 to TRBJ2-7; D possibly corresponds to TRBD1 (6 bases). The CDR3 contains 14 residues. CDR1 is LGHDT and CDR2 is YNNKEL in the germline V gene (reference sequence). The V end was cut by 0 bases, the J end by 2 bases, with 8 bases between. CDR3: CASSQDDRPYEQYF. In nucleotides, the CDR3 is TGTGCCAGCAGCCAAGATGACAGGCCCTACGAGCAGTACTTC.

V is TRBV6-5 and J is TRBJ2-3; TRBD2 might be the D (7 bases). This CDR3 comprises 12 residues. Germline-derived CDR1 and CDR2 are MNHEY and SVGAGI. Trimming took off 7 bases at V and 9 bases at J, with 14 bases between the two ends. In nucleotides, the CDR3 is TGTGCCAGCACCCACGGGGGGCCGACGCAGTATTTT. Its protein is CASTHGGPTQYF.

The CDR3 region has the DNA TGTGCCAGCAGCCCCGGGGGGGCTTACTACAATGAGCAGTTCTTC. The encoded protein is CASSPGGAYYNEQFF. The gene calls are TRBV5-4 and TRBJ2-1; the match to TRBD2 covers 8 bases. Trimming cost V 4 bases and J 3 bases; bases outside gene matches: 6. The CDR3 is 15 residues long. CDR1 is SGHNT and CDR2 is YYREEE in the germline V gene (reference sequence).

The chain uses TRBV6-5 and TRBJ1-5; D might be TRBD1 (6 bases). V was pared by 5 bases and J by 1 base, with 9 bases between. The CDR3 loop spans 14 amino acids. The germline CDR1 and CDR2 sequences are MNHEY and SVGAGI. The CDR3 sequence is CASSNRESNQPQHF. The CDR3 region has the DNA TGTGCCAGCAGTAACAGGGAAAGCAATCAGCCCCAGCATTTT.

This clonotype occurred a few times. This chain connects TRBV12-3 or TRBV12-4 to TRBJ2-1; no definite D call. V was pared by 7 bases and J by 5 bases, with 12 bases between. The CDR3 runs to 13 residues. The CDR3 sequence: CASTSRADNEQFF. DNA of the CDR3: TGTGCCAGCACCTCCCGCGCGGACAATGAGCAGTTCTTC.

This clonotype was seen at least ten times. This rearrangement joins TRBV5-1 to TRBJ2-3, with D possibly TRBD2 on 7 matching bases. The V gene lost 4 bases and the J gene lost 6 bases, with 15 bases spanning the gap. The V gene's germline CDR1 is SGHRS and CDR2 YFSETQ. CDR3 length: 14 residues. The CDR3 region is CASSPGGPQDTQYF. CDR3 nucleotides: TGCGCCAGCAGCCCCGGGGGGCCCCAGGATACGCAGTATTTT. The full variable domain, completed using reference TRBV5-1 and TRBJ2-3, is KAGVTQTPRYLIKTRGQQVTLSCSPISGHRSVSWYQQTPGQGLQFLFEYFSETQRNKGNFPGRFSGRQFSNSRSEMNVSTLELGDSALYLCASSPGGPQDTQYFGPGTRLTVL.

This clonotype was counted between two and nine times. J is TRBJ2-6 and V is TRBV5-5; D perhaps matches TRBD1 (6 bases). The CDR3 is 18 residues long. V gave up 4 bases and J gave up 0 bases, with 17 bases separating them. Germline V gives CDR1 SGHKS, CDR2 YYEKEE (reference sequence). The CDR3 loop reads CASSPRTGTLSGANVLTF. The CDR3 DNA follows: TGTGCCAGCAGCCCACGTACAGGGACCCTCTCTGGGGCCAACGTCCTGACTTTC.

This clonotype was observed a handful of times. The chain links TRBV7-3 to TRBJ2-3; tentative D call: TRBD1 (6 bases). There are 15 residues in the CDR3. Germline CDR1 reads SGHTA; CDR2 reads FQGTGA. The germline V and J ends were trimmed by 5 bases and 4 bases, with 16 bases remaining between them. The CDR3 here is CASSVGGSGADTQYF. The CDR3, as DNA: TGTGCCAGCAGCGTAGGGGGTTCCGGGGCAGATACGCAGTATTTT.

The chain combines TRBV9 with TRBJ2-2; D remains unclear. CDR1 and CDR2 from the germline V gene are SGDLS and YYNGEE. This CDR3 region has 16 residues. V dropped 0 bases and J dropped 1 base, with 10 bases sitting between them. CDR3: CASSVDLTRNTGELFF. The CDR3 DNA sequence: TGTGCCAGCAGCGTAGATTTGACCCGGAACACCGGGGAGCTGTTTTTT.

The chain employs TRBV6-1 and TRBJ2-5; 9 nucleotides align to TRBD2. J gave up 7 bases and V 3 bases, and 6 bases lay outside the gene matches. Germline V lookup: CDR1 MNHNS, CDR2 SASEGT. CDR3 length: 14 amino acids. The DNA for the CDR3 is TGTGCCAGCAGTGAGGAGGTAGCGGGAGTGACCCAGTACTTC. It is translated as CASSEEVAGVTQYF.

The chain couples TRBV6-2 or TRBV6-3 to TRBJ2-2; D ambiguous. Trimming stripped 5 bases from V and 3 bases from J, with 7 bases between. The CDR3 sequence is 13 residues long. Per germline, CDR1 MNHEY and CDR2 SVGEGT. The CDR3 coding sequence is TGTGCCAGCAGTGCAGGCTACACCGGGGAGCTGTTTTTT. Its protein product is CASSAGYTGELFF.

The chain recombines TRBV5-1 with TRBJ2-5, with D possibly matching TRBD2 (5 bases). The V gene lost 0 bases and the J gene lost 5 bases, with 8 bases spanning the gap. Per the germline V gene, CDR1 is SGHRS and CDR2 is YFSETQ. The length of the CDR3 is 13 residues. CDR3 in DNA: TGCGCCAGCAGCTTGGCGACTACGGAGACCCAGTACTTC. Protein product: CASSLATTETQYF.

In its sample, this clonotype was seen a few times. The chain employs TRBV7-9 and TRBJ2-3; no clear D gene. CDR1 and CDR2 from the germline V gene are SEHNR and FQNEAQ (reference sequence). The CDR3 is made up of 14 amino acids. V dropped 2 bases and J dropped 1 base, with 7 bases sitting between them. The CDR3 here is CASSLSSGTDTQYF. The CDR3 region has the DNA TGTGCCAGCAGCTTATCGTCGGGCACAGATACGCAGTATTTT.

The rearrangement joins TRBV20-1 to TRBJ1-2, with TRBD1 as a possible D gene (5 bases). The CDR3 is 13 residues long. Trimming removed 5 bases from V and 2 bases from J, with 12 bases in between. CDR1 is DFQATT, CDR2 SNEGSKA, per germline (reference sequence). The CDR3 spells CSAPRGGNYGYTF. DNA of the CDR3: TGCAGTGCTCCCCGGGGGGGGAACTATGGCTACACCTTC.